Listed below are T cell receptor beta chains from one sample, sequenced in a study of cytomegalovirus exposure and HLA in healthy donors. Using immunoSEQ multiplex PCR, the repertoire was profiled, and TCRdb retains in-frame clones only, with some absent. The sample records 160,000 or so clones, under 85% being singletons. Source material: PBMCs. The receptors come from a man aged 45-65 years in good health and CMV-seropositive. Each CDR3 is given with its conserved first and last residue. D genes are given only for firm matches. Not all rows give a size; the values are once, few, many and, for expanded clones, a class.

d_call: TRBD1; v_call: TRBV9; clone_size: -; j_call: TRBJ1-4; cdr3_aa: CASSVGDRAANEKLFF; cdr3_nt: TGTGCCAGCAGCGTAGGGGACAGGGCGGCTAATGAAAAACTGTTTTTT
d_call: TRBD1; v_call: TRBV6-1; clone_size: -; j_call: TRBJ1-1; cdr3_aa: CASSDLRTGDTEAFF; cdr3_nt: TGTGCCAGCAGCGACCTAAGGACAGGAGACACTGAAGCTTTCTTT
d_call: TRBD1; v_call: TRBV27; clone_size: -; j_call: TRBJ1-6; cdr3_aa: CASSFHARDRGNSPLHF; cdr3_nt: TGTGCCAGCAGTTTCCACGCCCGGGACAGGGGTAATTCACCCCTCCACTTT
d_call: -; v_call: TRBV7-8; clone_size: -; j_call: TRBJ2-1; cdr3_aa: CASSSSQNNEQFF; cdr3_nt: TGTGCCAGCAGCTCCAGTCAGAACAATGAGCAGTTCTTC
d_call: -; v_call: TRBV9; clone_size: once; j_call: TRBJ1-5; cdr3_aa: CASSPGGALNQPQHF; cdr3_nt: TGTGCCAGCAGCCCTGGGGGGGCACTTAATCAGCCCCAGCATTTT
d_call: -; v_call: TRBV27; clone_size: -; j_call: TRBJ2-7; cdr3_aa: CASSLLGVGYEQYF; cdr3_nt: TGTGCCAGCAGTTTACTCGGGGTGGGCTACGAGCAGTACTTC
d_call: TRBD2; v_call: TRBV5-1; clone_size: -; j_call: TRBJ2-1; cdr3_aa: CASRPGLAGGEQFF; cdr3_nt: TGCGCCAGCCGACCGGGACTAGCTGGCGGTGAGCAGTTCTTC
d_call: -; v_call: TRBV7-3; clone_size: -; j_call: TRBJ2-7; cdr3_aa: CASSPGTSSYEQYF; cdr3_nt: TGTGCCAGCAGCCCAGGCACTAGCTCCTACGAGCAGTACTTC
d_call: -; v_call: TRBV9; clone_size: -; j_call: TRBJ2-7; cdr3_aa: CASSVAFAGADEQYF; cdr3_nt: TGTGCCAGCAGCGTAGCGTTTGCGGGGGCGGACGAGCAGTACTTC
d_call: TRBD2; v_call: TRBV7-2; clone_size: -; j_call: TRBJ2-1; cdr3_aa: CASSSSGGEQFF; cdr3_nt: TGTGCCAGCAGCTCTAGCGGGGGAGAGCAGTTCTTC
d_call: -; v_call: TRBV27; clone_size: -; j_call: TRBJ2-7; cdr3_aa: CASSGGVSYEQYF; cdr3_nt: TGTGCCAGCAGTGGCGGAGTCTCCTACGAGCAGTACTTC
d_call: -; v_call: TRBV21-1; clone_size: -; j_call: TRBJ1-1; cdr3_aa: CASSIGTGNTEAFF; cdr3_nt: TGTGCCAGCAGCATTGGGACTGGGAACACTGAAGCTTTCTTT
d_call: TRBD2; v_call: TRBV9; clone_size: few; j_call: TRBJ2-3; cdr3_aa: CASSASGGGTDTQYF; cdr3_nt: TGTGCCAGCAGCGCTAGCGGGGGGGGCACAGATACGCAGTATTTT
d_call: TRBD2; v_call: TRBV6-1; clone_size: once; j_call: TRBJ2-5; cdr3_aa: CASSGLAGDQETQYF; cdr3_nt: TGTGCCAGCAGTGGACTAGCGGGGGACCAAGAGACCCAGTACTTC
d_call: TRBD1; v_call: TRBV6-1; clone_size: few; j_call: TRBJ2-7; cdr3_aa: CASSWDRSSYEQYF; cdr3_nt: TGTGCCAGCAGTTGGGACAGGAGCTCCTACGAGCAGTACTTC
d_call: TRBD2; v_call: TRBV28; clone_size: -; j_call: TRBJ2-7; cdr3_aa: CASRPGTSSHEQYF; cdr3_nt: TGTGCCAGCAGACCCGGGACTAGCAGCCACGAGCAGTACTTC
d_call: TRBD2; v_call: TRBV7-2; clone_size: -; j_call: TRBJ2-3; cdr3_aa: CASSLVRGGRLTDTQYF; cdr3_nt: TGTGCCAGCAGCTTAGTGCGGGGGGGCCGTCTAACAGATACGCAGTATTTT
d_call: TRBD2; v_call: TRBV5-8; clone_size: -; j_call: TRBJ2-1; cdr3_aa: CASKSSGYNEQFF; cdr3_nt: TGTGCCAGTAAATCTAGCGGCTACAATGAGCAGTTCTTC
d_call: -; v_call: TRBV28; clone_size: -; j_call: TRBJ1-5; cdr3_aa: CASSALRARDQPQHF; cdr3_nt: TGTGCCAGCAGTGCTCTCCGGGCGCGGGATCAGCCCCAGCATTTT
d_call: -; v_call: TRBV9; clone_size: -; j_call: TRBJ1-5; cdr3_aa: CASSVDGGNQPQHF; cdr3_nt: TGTGCCAGCAGCGTAGACGGAGGCAATCAGCCCCAGCATTTT
d_call: TRBD2; v_call: TRBV7-2; clone_size: -; j_call: TRBJ2-3; cdr3_aa: CASSSRGVRTDTQYF; cdr3_nt: TGTGCCAGCAGCTCGCGGGGGGTTCGCACAGATACGCAGTATTTT
d_call: TRBD1; v_call: TRBV4-1; clone_size: -; j_call: TRBJ1-2; cdr3_aa: CASSQVVGTGGRDYGYTF; cdr3_nt: TGCGCCAGCAGCCAAGTAGTCGGGACAGGGGGCCGGGACTATGGCTACACCTTC
d_call: -; v_call: TRBV6-1; clone_size: once; j_call: TRBJ1-6; cdr3_aa: CASRRQNNSPLHF; cdr3_nt: TGTGCCAGCCGCCGACAGAATAATTCACCCCTCCACTTT
d_call: -; v_call: TRBV5-4; clone_size: -; j_call: TRBJ2-6; cdr3_aa: CASSLGTGANVLTF; cdr3_nt: TGTGCCAGCAGCTTGGGGACAGGGGCCAACGTCCTGACTTTC
d_call: -; v_call: TRBV5-1; clone_size: -; j_call: TRBJ2-1; cdr3_aa: CASSLPGIYNEQFF; cdr3_nt: TGCGCCAGCAGCTTGCCCGGGATCTACAATGAGCAGTTCTTC
d_call: -; v_call: TRBV7-9; clone_size: few; j_call: TRBJ2-7; cdr3_aa: CASSLAATYEQYF; cdr3_nt: TGTGCCAGCAGCTTAGCGGCCACCTACGAGCAGTACTTC
d_call: -; v_call: TRBV4-1; clone_size: -; j_call: TRBJ1-2; cdr3_aa: CASSQAGTSNYGYTF; cdr3_nt: TGCGCCAGCAGCCAAGCTGGGACTTCTAACTATGGCTACACCTTC
d_call: TRBD1; v_call: TRBV4-2; clone_size: -; j_call: TRBJ2-1; cdr3_aa: CASSQEDGTGGSNEQFF; cdr3_nt: TGTGCCAGCAGCCAAGAGGACGGAACAGGGGGCTCCAATGAGCAGTTCTTC
d_call: -; v_call: TRBV15; clone_size: few; j_call: TRBJ1-5; cdr3_aa: CATSATLNQPQHF; cdr3_nt: TGTGCCACTAGCGCGACTTTAAATCAGCCCCAGCATTTT
d_call: TRBD1; v_call: TRBV13; clone_size: -; j_call: TRBJ2-7; cdr3_aa: CASSVRGIYEQYF; cdr3_nt: TGTGCCAGCAGCGTCAGGGGGATCTACGAGCAGTACTTC
d_call: -; v_call: TRBV14; clone_size: -; j_call: TRBJ1-2; cdr3_aa: CASSQEWGPYGYTF; cdr3_nt: TGTGCCAGCAGCCAAGAATGGGGGCCCTATGGCTACACCTTC
d_call: -; v_call: TRBV6-1; clone_size: -; j_call: TRBJ2-5; cdr3_aa: CASSAPGRAQETQYF; cdr3_nt: TGTGCCAGCAGTGCGCCGGGCAGGGCTCAAGAGACCCAGTACTTC
d_call: TRBD2; v_call: TRBV5-1; clone_size: few; j_call: TRBJ2-3; cdr3_aa: CASSLIAGGPDTQYF; cdr3_nt: TGCGCCAGCAGCTTGATTGCGGGGGGACCAGATACGCAGTATTTT
d_call: TRBD1; v_call: TRBV28; clone_size: -; j_call: TRBJ2-7; cdr3_aa: CASITSSGTGRYEQYF; cdr3_nt: TGTGCCAGCATTACTTCCTCCGGGACAGGACGCTACGAGCAGTACTTC
d_call: -; v_call: TRBV7-9; clone_size: -; j_call: TRBJ2-2; cdr3_aa: CASSLIGANTGELFF; cdr3_nt: TGTGCCAGCAGCCTTATAGGGGCGAACACCGGGGAGCTGTTTTTT
d_call: -; v_call: TRBV7-8; clone_size: once; j_call: TRBJ2-7; cdr3_aa: CASRLKVRGVGVGEEQYF; cdr3_nt: TGTGCCAGCAGGCTTAAGGTTCGGGGTGTAGGAGTTGGGGAAGAGCAGTACTTC
d_call: TRBD2; v_call: TRBV5-4; clone_size: once; j_call: TRBJ2-1; cdr3_aa: CASSRGTSGSGYNEQFF; cdr3_nt: TGTGCCAGCAGCCGAGGGACTAGCGGGAGTGGTTACAATGAGCAGTTCTTC
d_call: -; v_call: TRBV6-5; clone_size: -; j_call: TRBJ1-6; cdr3_aa: CASYDGLNSPLHF; cdr3_nt: TGTGCCAGCTACGACGGACTTAATTCACCCCTCCACTTT
d_call: -; v_call: TRBV28; clone_size: -; j_call: TRBJ1-5; cdr3_aa: CASSPAGQLSNQPQHF; cdr3_nt: TGTGCCAGCAGTCCAGCAGGACAGCTTAGCAATCAGCCCCAGCATTTT
d_call: TRBD1; v_call: TRBV5-1; clone_size: once; j_call: TRBJ2-5; cdr3_aa: CASSPNRGDEETQYF; cdr3_nt: TGCGCCAGCAGCCCAAACAGGGGGGACGAAGAGACCCAGTACTTC
d_call: -; v_call: TRBV28; clone_size: -; j_call: TRBJ1-5; cdr3_aa: CASRSNQPQHF; cdr3_nt: TGTGCCAGCAGATCTAATCAGCCCCAGCATTTT
d_call: TRBD1; v_call: TRBV7-2; clone_size: -; j_call: TRBJ1-1; cdr3_aa: CASSGNRGLNEAFF; cdr3_nt: TGTGCCAGCAGCGGTAACAGGGGGCTGAATGAAGCTTTCTTT
d_call: -; v_call: TRBV2; clone_size: -; j_call: TRBJ1-2; cdr3_aa: CASRLGGVGYTF; cdr3_nt: TGTGCCAGCAGACTGGGGGGGGTTGGCTACACCTTC
d_call: TRBD1; v_call: TRBV6-6; clone_size: -; j_call: TRBJ1-1; cdr3_aa: CASRSPGGNTEAFF; cdr3_nt: TGTGCCAGCAGGTCCCCAGGGGGGAACACTGAAGCTTTCTTT
d_call: -; v_call: TRBV5-1; clone_size: -; j_call: TRBJ2-5; cdr3_aa: CASSLGVQGGKETQYF; cdr3_nt: TGCGCCAGCAGCTTGGGGGTACAGGGAGGGAAGGAGACCCAGTACTTC
d_call: TRBD1; v_call: TRBV7-8; clone_size: -; j_call: TRBJ2-7; cdr3_aa: CASSQMDRGFGEQYF; cdr3_nt: TGTGCCAGCAGCCAAATGGACAGGGGATTTGGCGAGCAGTACTTC
d_call: -; v_call: TRBV9; clone_size: -; j_call: TRBJ2-7; cdr3_aa: CASSVSQDSYEQYF; cdr3_nt: TGTGCCAGCAGCGTATCACAGGACTCCTACGAGCAGTACTTC
d_call: -; v_call: TRBV10-1; clone_size: -; j_call: TRBJ2-1; cdr3_aa: CASREGASEQFF; cdr3_nt: TGCGCCAGCAGGGAGGGGGCAAGTGAGCAGTTCTTC
d_call: -; v_call: TRBV18; clone_size: -; j_call: TRBJ1-3; cdr3_aa: CASSPSPASSGNTIYF; cdr3_nt: TGTGCCAGCTCACCGTCCCCCGCCAGTTCTGGAAACACCATATATTTT
d_call: -; v_call: TRBV9; clone_size: -; j_call: TRBJ1-1; cdr3_aa: CASSVAQVNTEAFF; cdr3_nt: TGTGCCAGCAGCGTAGCGCAGGTGAACACTGAAGCTTTCTTT
d_call: -; v_call: TRBV27; clone_size: -; j_call: TRBJ1-5; cdr3_aa: CASNGGGGQPQHF; cdr3_nt: TGTGCCAGCAATGGGGGAGGTGGTCAGCCCCAGCATTTT
d_call: -; v_call: TRBV4-3; clone_size: -; j_call: TRBJ2-3; cdr3_aa: CASSPLSTGSSDTQYF; cdr3_nt: TGCGCCAGCAGCCCACTTTCCACAGGGAGTTCCGATACGCAGTATTTT
d_call: TRBD1; v_call: TRBV5-1; clone_size: -; j_call: TRBJ2-2; cdr3_aa: CASSPPRQGAAGELFF; cdr3_nt: TGCGCCAGCAGCCCTCCCCGACAGGGGGCTGCCGGGGAGCTGTTTTTT
d_call: -; v_call: TRBV7-2; clone_size: -; j_call: TRBJ2-5; cdr3_aa: CASSLASNGQETQYF; cdr3_nt: TGTGCCAGCAGCTTAGCTAGTAACGGCCAAGAGACCCAGTACTTC